This is a list of T cell receptor beta chains from one sample in a study of OX40 agonist ivuxolimab in advanced cancers. The table came from immunoSEQ multiplex PCR; TCRdb's copy has only in-frame clones and leaves some out. The table includes about 71,000 clones, about nine tenths detected once. The sample consisted of CD4+ or CD8+ T cells sorted from blood, taken in a trial of the OX40 agonist ivuxolimab. The receptor set was obtained from an adult with an advanced solid tumor such as melanoma, head and neck, liver or kidney cancer. Each CDR3 is given with its conserved first and last residue. D genes are given only for firm matches. Rows may omit the clone size; those that give it use once, few, many or a size class.

D: -
size: -
V: TRBV4-3
J: TRBJ1-1
CDR3: CASSQDPQTEAFF
DNA: TGCGCCAGCAGCCAAGACCCCCAGACTGAAGCTTTCTTT

D: -
size: once
V: TRBV6-5
J: TRBJ1-2
CDR3: CASSYSIGMLYGYTF
DNA: TGTGCCAGCAGTTACTCGATAGGGATGCTCTATGGCTACACCTTC

D: TRBD2
size: -
V: TRBV7-9
J: TRBJ2-7
CDR3: CASSRGGRAISYEQYF
DNA: TGTGCCAGCAGCCGCGGCGGGAGGGCCATTTCCTACGAGCAGTACTTC

D: TRBD2
size: -
V: TRBV11-3
J: TRBJ2-7
CDR3: CASSPPASGKSEQYF
DNA: TGTGCCAGCAGCCCCCCGGCTAGCGGGAAGAGCGAGCAGTACTTC

D: -
size: -
V: TRBV7-8
J: TRBJ2-2
CDR3: CASSLEGAGELFF
DNA: TGTGCCAGCAGCTTAGAAGGGGCCGGGGAGCTGTTTTTT

D: -
size: -
V: TRBV27
J: TRBJ2-1
CDR3: CASWDNPNEQFF
DNA: TGTGCCAGCTGGGACAATCCCAATGAGCAGTTCTTC

D: -
size: -
V: TRBV9
J: TRBJ2-3
CDR3: CASSVDRLEDTQYF
DNA: TGTGCCAGCAGCGTAGATCGCCTTGAAGATACGCAGTATTTT

D: TRBD1
size: -
V: TRBV6-5
J: TRBJ1-1
CDR3: CASSPDRMNTEAFF
DNA: TGTGCCAGCAGTCCGGACAGGATGAACACTGAAGCTTTCTTT

D: TRBD2
size: -
V: TRBV6-5
J: TRBJ2-3
CDR3: CASSYLTGGTDTQYF
DNA: TGTGCCAGCAGTTACTTAACGGGAGGTACAGATACGCAGTATTTT

D: TRBD1
size: -
V: TRBV4-3
J: TRBJ2-2
CDR3: CASSLGTGYTGELFF
DNA: TGCGCCAGCAGCCTAGGGACAGGGTACACCGGGGAGCTGTTTTTT

D: TRBD2
size: -
V: TRBV25-1
J: TRBJ2-1
CDR3: CASSEWGGRAEQFF
DNA: TGTGCCAGCAGTGAATGGGGCGGGAGAGCTGAGCAGTTCTTC

D: -
size: -
V: TRBV10-3
J: TRBJ2-7
CDR3: CAISEGLDYEQYF
DNA: TGTGCCATCAGTGAGGGTCTCGACTACGAGCAGTACTTC

D: TRBD1
size: -
V: TRBV18
J: TRBJ2-2
CDR3: CASSPRQGDVTGELFF
DNA: TGTGCCAGCTCACCAAGACAGGGGGATGTCACCGGGGAGCTGTTTTTT

D: TRBD2
size: -
V: TRBV7-8
J: TRBJ2-1
CDR3: CASSQLTGRASYNEQFF
DNA: TGTGCCAGCAGCCAGCTTACCGGGAGGGCTTCCTACAATGAGCAGTTCTTC

D: TRBD1
size: -
V: TRBV7-8
J: TRBJ2-3
CDR3: CASSLVGTGARADTQYF
DNA: TGTGCCAGCAGCTTAGTTGGGACAGGCGCCCGCGCAGATACGCAGTATTTT

D: -
size: -
V: TRBV2
J: TRBJ1-5
CDR3: CANWGQNNQPQHF
DNA: TGTGCCAATTGGGGGCAGAACAATCAGCCCCAGCATTTT

D: TRBD2
size: -
V: TRBV19
J: TRBJ2-7
CDR3: CASSASGGLYEQYF
DNA: TGTGCCAGTAGTGCAAGCGGGGGGCTCTACGAGCAGTACTTC

D: TRBD1
size: -
V: TRBV28
J: TRBJ2-5
CDR3: CASSDDRDGEETQYF
DNA: TGTGCCAGCAGCGACGACAGGGATGGAGAAGAGACCCAGTACTTC

D: TRBD2
size: -
V: TRBV18
J: TRBJ2-4
CDR3: CASSPPAGAAKNIQYF
DNA: TGTGCCAGCTCACCACCGGCGGGAGCGGCCAAAAACATTCAGTACTTC

D: TRBD1
size: -
V: TRBV7-8
J: TRBJ1-1
CDR3: CASSLEPQIEAGGTEAFF
DNA: TGTGCCAGCAGCTTAGAACCACAAATAGAGGCAGGGGGCACTGAAGCTTTCTTT

D: -
size: -
V: TRBV28
J: TRBJ2-1
CDR3: CASRTSREHSYNEQFF
DNA: TGTGCCAGCAGGACGAGTCGGGAACATTCCTACAATGAGCAGTTCTTC

D: TRBD1
size: -
V: TRBV27
J: TRBJ2-7
CDR3: CASSLSAGTGTYEQYF
DNA: TGTGCCAGCAGTTTATCGGCCGGGACAGGAACCTACGAGCAGTACTTC

D: -
size: -
V: TRBV13
J: TRBJ2-7
CDR3: CASSLGPSSYEQYF
DNA: TGTGCCAGCAGCTTAGGGCCAAGCTCCTACGAGCAGTACTTC

D: -
size: -
V: TRBV19
J: TRBJ1-1
CDR3: CATVRGLTEAFF
DNA: TGTGCCACTGTCAGGGGTCTCACTGAAGCTTTCTTT

D: -
size: once
V: TRBV7-2
J: TRBJ2-1
CDR3: CASSLAYNEQFF
DNA: TGTGCCAGCAGCTTAGCCTACAATGAGCAGTTCTTC

D: TRBD2
size: -
V: TRBV28
J: TRBJ2-7
CDR3: CASSYVAGGEQYF
DNA: TGTGCCAGCAGCTATGTGGCGGGGGGCGAGCAGTACTTC

D: -
size: -
V: TRBV19
J: TRBJ2-6
CDR3: CASKEDGWDGRESSGANVLTF
DNA: TGTGCCAGTAAAGAGGACGGGTGGGATGGCAGGGAAAGCTCTGGGGCCAACGTCCTGACTTTC

D: TRBD1
size: once
V: TRBV7-2
J: TRBJ2-7
CDR3: CASSLSAGTGGYEQYF
DNA: TGTGCCAGCAGCCTTTCGGCCGGGACAGGGGGATACGAGCAGTACTTC

D: TRBD2
size: -
V: TRBV10-3
J: TRBJ2-1
CDR3: CAISERTSGSLYREYEQFF
DNA: TGTGCCATCAGTGAAAGGACTAGCGGGAGTTTATATCGGGAGTATGAGCAGTTCTTC